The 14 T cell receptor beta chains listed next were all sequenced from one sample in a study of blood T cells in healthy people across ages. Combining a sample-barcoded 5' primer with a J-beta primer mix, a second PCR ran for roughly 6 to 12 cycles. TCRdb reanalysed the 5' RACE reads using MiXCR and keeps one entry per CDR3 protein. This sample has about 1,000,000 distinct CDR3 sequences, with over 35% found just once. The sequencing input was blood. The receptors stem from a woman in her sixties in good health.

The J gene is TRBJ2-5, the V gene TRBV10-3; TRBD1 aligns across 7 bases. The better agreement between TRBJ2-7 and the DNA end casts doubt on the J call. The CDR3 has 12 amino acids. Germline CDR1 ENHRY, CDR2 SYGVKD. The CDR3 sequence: CATGQERNEQYF. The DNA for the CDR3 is TGTGCCACCGGACAGGAGCGAAACGAGCAGTACTTC.

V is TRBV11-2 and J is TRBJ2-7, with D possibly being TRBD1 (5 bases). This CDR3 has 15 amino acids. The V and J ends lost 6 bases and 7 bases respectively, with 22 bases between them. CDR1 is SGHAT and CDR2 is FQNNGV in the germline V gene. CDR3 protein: CASRSRQPSYNEQYF. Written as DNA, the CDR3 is TGTGCCAGCAGATCCCGACAGCCCTCCTACAATGAGCAGTACTTC.

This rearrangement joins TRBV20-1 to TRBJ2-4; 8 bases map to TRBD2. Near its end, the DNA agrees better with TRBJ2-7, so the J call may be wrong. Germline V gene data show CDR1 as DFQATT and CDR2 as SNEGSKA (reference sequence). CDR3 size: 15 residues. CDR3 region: CSARDFGRAIYEQYF. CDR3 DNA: TGCAGTGCTAGAGATTTCGGGAGGGCGATCTACGAGCAGTACTTC.

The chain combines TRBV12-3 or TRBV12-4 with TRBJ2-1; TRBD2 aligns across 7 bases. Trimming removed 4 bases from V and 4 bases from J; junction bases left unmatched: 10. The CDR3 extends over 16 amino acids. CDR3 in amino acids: CASSSSLAGVYNEQFF. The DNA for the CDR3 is TGTGCCAGCAGTTCCTCTCTGGCGGGAGTTTACAATGAGCAGTTCTTC.

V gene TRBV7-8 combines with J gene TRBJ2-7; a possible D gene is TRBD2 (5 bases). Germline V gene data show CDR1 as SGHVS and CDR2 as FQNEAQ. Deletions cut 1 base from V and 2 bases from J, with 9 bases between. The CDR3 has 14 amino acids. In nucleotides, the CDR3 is TGTGCCAGCAGCTTAGTAGGGAGCGCCTACGAGCAGTACTTC. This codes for CASSLVGSAYEQYF.

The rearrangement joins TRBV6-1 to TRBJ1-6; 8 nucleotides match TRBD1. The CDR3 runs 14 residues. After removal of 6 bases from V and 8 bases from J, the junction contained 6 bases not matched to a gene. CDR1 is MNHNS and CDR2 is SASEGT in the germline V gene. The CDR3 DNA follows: TGTGCCAGCAGGAGGATGACAGGGGATTCACCCCTCCACTTT. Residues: CASRRMTGDSPLHF.

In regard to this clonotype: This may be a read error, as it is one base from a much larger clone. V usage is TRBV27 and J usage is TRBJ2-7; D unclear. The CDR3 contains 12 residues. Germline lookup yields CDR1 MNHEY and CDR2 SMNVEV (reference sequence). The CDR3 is CVSSPPFGEQYF. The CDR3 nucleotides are TGTGTCAGCAGTCCGCCCTTCGGTGAGCAGTACTTC.

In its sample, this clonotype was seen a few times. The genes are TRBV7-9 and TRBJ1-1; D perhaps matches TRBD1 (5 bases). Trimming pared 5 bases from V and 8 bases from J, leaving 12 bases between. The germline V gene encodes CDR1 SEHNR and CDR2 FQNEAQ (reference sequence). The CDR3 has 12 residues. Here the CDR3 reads CASSPKWGEAFF. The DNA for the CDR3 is TGTGCCAGCAGCCCAAAATGGGGGGAAGCTTTCTTT.

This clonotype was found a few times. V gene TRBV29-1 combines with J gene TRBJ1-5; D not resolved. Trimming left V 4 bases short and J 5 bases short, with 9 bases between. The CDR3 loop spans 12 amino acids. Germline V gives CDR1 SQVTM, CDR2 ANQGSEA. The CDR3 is CSVADAHQPQHF. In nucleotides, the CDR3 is TGCAGCGTTGCGGACGCCCATCAGCCCCAGCATTTT.

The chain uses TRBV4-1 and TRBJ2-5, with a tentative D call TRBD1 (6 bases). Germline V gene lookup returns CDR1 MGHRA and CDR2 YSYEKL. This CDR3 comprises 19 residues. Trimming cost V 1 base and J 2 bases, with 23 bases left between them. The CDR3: CASSQVSQRTPTGQETQYF. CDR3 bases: TGCGCCAGCAGCCAAGTTTCCCAGAGAACCCCGACAGGACAAGAGACCCAGTACTTC.

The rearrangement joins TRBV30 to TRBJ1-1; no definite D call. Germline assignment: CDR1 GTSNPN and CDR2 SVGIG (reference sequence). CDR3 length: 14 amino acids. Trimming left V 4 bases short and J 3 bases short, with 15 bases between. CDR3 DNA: TGTGCCTGGAACCTCCCGCGAGGAGACACTGAAGCTTTCTTT. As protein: CAWNLPRGDTEAFF.

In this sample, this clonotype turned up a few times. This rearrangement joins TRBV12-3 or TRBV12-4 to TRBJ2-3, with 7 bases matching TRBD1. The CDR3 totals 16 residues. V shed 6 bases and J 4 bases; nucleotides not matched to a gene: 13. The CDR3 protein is CASSPPRQGVADTQYF. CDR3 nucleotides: TGTGCCAGCAGCCCCCCGAGACAGGGAGTGGCAGATACGCAGTATTTT.

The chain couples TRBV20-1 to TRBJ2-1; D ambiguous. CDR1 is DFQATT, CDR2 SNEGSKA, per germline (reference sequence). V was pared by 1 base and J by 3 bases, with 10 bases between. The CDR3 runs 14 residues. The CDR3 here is CSARAPPLYNEQFF. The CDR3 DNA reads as TGCAGTGCTAGAGCCCCCCCTCTCTACAATGAGCAGTTCTTC.

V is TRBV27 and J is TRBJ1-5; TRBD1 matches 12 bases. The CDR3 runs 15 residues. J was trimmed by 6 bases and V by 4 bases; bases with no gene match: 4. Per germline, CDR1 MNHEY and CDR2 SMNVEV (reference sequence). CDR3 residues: CASSSGQGAGQPQHF. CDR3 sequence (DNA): TGTGCCAGCAGTTCGGGACAGGGGGCAGGTCAGCCCCAGCATTTT.